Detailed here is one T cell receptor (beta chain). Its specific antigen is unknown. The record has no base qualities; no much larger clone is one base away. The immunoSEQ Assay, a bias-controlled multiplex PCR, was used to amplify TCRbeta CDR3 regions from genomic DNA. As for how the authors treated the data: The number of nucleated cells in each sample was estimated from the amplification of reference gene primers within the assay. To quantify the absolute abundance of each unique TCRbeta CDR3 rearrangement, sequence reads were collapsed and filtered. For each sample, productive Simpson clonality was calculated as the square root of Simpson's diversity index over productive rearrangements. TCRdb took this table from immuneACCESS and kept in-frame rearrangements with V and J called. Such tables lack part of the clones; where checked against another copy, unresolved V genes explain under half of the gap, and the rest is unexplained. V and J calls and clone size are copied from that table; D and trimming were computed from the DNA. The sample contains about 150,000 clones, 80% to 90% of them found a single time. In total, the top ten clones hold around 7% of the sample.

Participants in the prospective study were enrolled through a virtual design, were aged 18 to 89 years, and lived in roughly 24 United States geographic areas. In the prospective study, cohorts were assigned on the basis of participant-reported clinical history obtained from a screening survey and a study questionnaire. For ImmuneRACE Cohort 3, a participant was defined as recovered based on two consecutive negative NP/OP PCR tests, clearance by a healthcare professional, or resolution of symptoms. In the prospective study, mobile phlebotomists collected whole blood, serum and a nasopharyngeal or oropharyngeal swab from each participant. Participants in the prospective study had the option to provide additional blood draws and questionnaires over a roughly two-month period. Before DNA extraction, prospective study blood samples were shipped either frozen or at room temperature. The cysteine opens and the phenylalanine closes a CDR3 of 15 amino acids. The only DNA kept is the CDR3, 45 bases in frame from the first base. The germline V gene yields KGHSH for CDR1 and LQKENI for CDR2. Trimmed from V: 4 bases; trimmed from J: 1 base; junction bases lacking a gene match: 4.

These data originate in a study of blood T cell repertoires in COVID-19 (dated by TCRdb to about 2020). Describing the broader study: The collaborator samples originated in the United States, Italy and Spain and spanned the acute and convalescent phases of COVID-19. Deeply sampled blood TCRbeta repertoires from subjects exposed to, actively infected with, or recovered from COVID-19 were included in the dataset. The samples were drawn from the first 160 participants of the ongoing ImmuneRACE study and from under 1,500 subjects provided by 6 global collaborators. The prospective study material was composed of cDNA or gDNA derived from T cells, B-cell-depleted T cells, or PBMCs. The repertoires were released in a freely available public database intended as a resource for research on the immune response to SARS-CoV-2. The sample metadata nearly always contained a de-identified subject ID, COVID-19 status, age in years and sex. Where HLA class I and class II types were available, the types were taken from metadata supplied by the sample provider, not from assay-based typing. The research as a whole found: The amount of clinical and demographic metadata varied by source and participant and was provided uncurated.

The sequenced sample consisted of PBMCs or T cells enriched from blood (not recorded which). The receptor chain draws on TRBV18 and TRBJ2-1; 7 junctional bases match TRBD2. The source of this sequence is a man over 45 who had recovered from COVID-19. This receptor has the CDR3 CASSRGGASYNEQFF. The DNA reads TGTGCCAGCTCACGGGGGGGAGCGTCCTACAATGAGCAGTTCTTC.